The 19 T cell receptor beta chains listed next were all sequenced from one sample in a study of control samples from healthy donors and cancer patients. Repertoires were generated with immunoSEQ multiplex PCR, while TCRdb's copy carries only in-frame clones and drops some. The data contain around 170,000 clones, approximately 94% of them singletons. Sample: blood. The source of these receptors is a young man in good health.

The chain uses TRBV7-9 and TRBJ2-7, with 8 bases that match TRBD2. The CDR3 consists of 16 residues. Trimming took 3 bases from V and 4 from J; bases not matched to a gene: 11. Germline lookup yields CDR1 SEHNR and CDR2 FQNEAQ (reference sequence). CDR3 sequence reads: CASSLGARGAGYEQYF. CDR3 nucleotides: TGTGCCAGCAGCTTGGGAGCGCGGGGGGCGGGGTACGAGCAGTACTTC.

V and J are TRBV3-1 (or the pseudogene TRBV3-2) and TRBJ2-7, with TRBD2 identical over 9 bases. The CDR3 length is 15 residues. CDR1 and CDR2 (germline): LGHDT, YNNKEL (reference sequence). After removal of 1 base from V and 3 bases from J, the junction contained 4 bases not matched to a gene. CDR3 in amino acids: CASSQASGAHYEQYF. The DNA of the CDR3 is TGTGCCAGCAGCCAAGCTAGCGGGGCTCACTACGAGCAGTACTTC.

The V call is TRBV10-3, the J call TRBJ1-1, with D unresolved. There are 15 residues in the CDR3. Germline V gives CDR1 ENHRY, CDR2 SYGVKD. Between the trimmed V and J ends, which lost 1 base and 2 bases, there was a span of 11 bases. This CDR3 is CAISELGARNTEAFF. The DNA for the CDR3 is TGTGCCATCAGTGAGTTAGGAGCCAGAAACACTGAAGCTTTCTTT.

This sequence joins TRBV7-9 and TRBJ1-5; 12 bases agree with TRBD1. The CDR3 totals 17 residues. Trimming at V came to 3 bases and at J to 0 bases, leaving 3 bases not matched to a gene. CDR1 is SEHNR, CDR2 FQNEAQ, per germline (reference sequence). CDR3 sequence (DNA): TGTGCCAGCAGCTTGGGACAGGGGGCGTATAGCAATCAGCCCCAGCATTTT. The encoded protein is CASSLGQGAYSNQPQHF.

In the case of this clone: This specimen includes other DNA sequences encoding the same CDR3. V gene TRBV5-1 combines with J gene TRBJ2-7, with D perhaps TRBD1 or TRBD2 (5 bases each). Germline CDR1 reads SGHRS; CDR2 reads YFSETQ. This CDR3 spans 14 amino acids. V was pared by 4 bases and J by 0 bases, with 11 bases between. CDR3 DNA: TGCGCCAGCAGCCCCGGGACGGGCTCCTACGAGCAGTACTTC. This gives the protein CASSPGTGSYEQYF.

The chain employs TRBV28 and TRBJ1-1; D is possibly TRBD1 (5 bases). Trimming took 5 bases from V and 1 from J, leaving 11 bases between them. Germline loops: CDR1 MDHEN, CDR2 SYDVKM. This CDR3 comprises 14 residues. The CDR3 is CASSRRGGNTEAFF. CDR3 DNA: TGTGCCAGCAGTCGTCGGGGCGGGAACACTGAAGCTTTCTTT.

V usage is TRBV24-1 and J usage is TRBJ2-6; D is undetermined. V dropped 10 bases and J dropped 4 bases, with 16 bases sitting between them. Germline-derived CDR1 and CDR2 are KGHDR and SFDVKD. This CDR3 has 15 amino acids. CDR3 protein: CATGPSGPGANVLTF. DNA for the CDR3: TGTGCCACAGGGCCCTCAGGACCCGGGGCCAACGTCCTGACTTTC.

In its sample, this clone was seen once. The V and J genes are TRBV14 and TRBJ1-3, with no clear D. Looked up from germline, CDR1 is SGHDN and CDR2 is FVKESK. Trimming took off 0 bases at V and 0 bases at J, with 9 bases between the two ends. This CDR3 comprises 16 residues. CDR3 coding DNA: TGTGCCAGCAGCCAAGAGGGATTCAGCTCTGGAAACACCATATATTTT. Its translation: CASSQEGFSSGNTIYF.

J is TRBJ1-2 and V is TRBV4-1, with TRBD1 identical over 7 bases. The CDR3 runs 16 residues. Unmatched junction bases numbered 14, after V lost 2 bases and J lost 8 bases. The germline V gene has CDR1 MGHRA and CDR2 YSYEKL. CDR3 bases: TGCGCCAGCAGCCAACCGACGGGGGACAGAGCTGCCGGCTACACCTTC. Protein product: CASSQPTGDRAAGYTF.

The CDR3 protein is CSVTGQGGKETQYF. The CDR3, as DNA: TGCAGCGTAACCGGACAGGGGGGAAAAGAGACCCAGTACTTC. This chain joins TRBV29-1 and TRBJ2-5, with TRBD1 matching over 10 bases. V trimming: 6 bases; J trimming: 3 bases; junction bases outside the gene matches: 7. Per germline, CDR1 SQVTM and CDR2 ANQGSEA. CDR3 length equals 14 residues.

The CDR3 sequence is CASSQDLPSGRLEQYF. The CDR3, as DNA: TGCGCCAGCAGCCAAGATCTCCCTAGCGGAAGGTTGGAGCAGTACTTC. J is TRBJ2-7 and V is TRBV4-1; 7 positions match TRBD2. CDR1 is MGHRA, CDR2 YSYEKL, per germline. This CDR3 contains 16 residues. J lost 7 bases, V lost 0 bases, and 12 bases had no gene match.

The chain is built from TRBV10-3 and TRBJ1-5; D remains ambiguous. V lost 3 bases and J 5 bases, leaving 14 bases between the germline ends. The CDR3 loop spans 15 amino acids. Germline values: CDR1 ENHRY, CDR2 SYGVKD. CDR3 amino acids: CAISEAPPGDQPQHF. The CDR3 DNA reads TGTGCCATCAGTGAAGCCCCCCCAGGTGATCAGCCCCAGCATTTT.

V and J are TRBV6-2 or TRBV6-3 and TRBJ2-6; possibly TRBD2 for D (6 bases). Trimming removed 5 bases from V and 2 bases from J, with 10 bases in between. The CDR3 covers 15 residues. CDR1 and CDR2 (germline): MNHEY, SVGEGT. The CDR3 spells CASSTGGAGANVLTF. The CDR3 region has the DNA TGTGCCAGCAGTACCGGGGGAGCTGGGGCCAACGTCCTGACTTTC.

The chain combines TRBV5-1 with TRBJ2-5; D ambiguous. V dropped 4 bases and J dropped 4 bases, with 8 bases sitting between them. The CDR3 is made up of 12 amino acids. Germline V lookup: CDR1 SGHRS, CDR2 YFSETQ. The DNA of the CDR3 is TGCGCCAGCAGCCCCCAGGCAGAGACCCAGTACTTC. Its translation is CASSPQAETQYF.

The chain has TRBV27 and TRBJ2-1, with D uncertain. Germline-derived CDR1 and CDR2 are MNHEY and SMNVEV (reference sequence). The length of the CDR3 is 13 residues. The germline V and J ends were trimmed by 6 bases and 8 bases, with 14 bases remaining between them. Written as DNA, the CDR3 is TGTGCCAGCAGACTAACAGAGTTCGATGAGCAGTTCTTC. Encoded protein: CASRLTEFDEQFF.

The rearrangement joins TRBV29-1 to TRBJ2-2; TRBD1 is a possible D gene (6 bases). Trimming cost V 7 bases and J 6 bases, with 18 bases left between them. The CDR3 consists of 14 residues. Germline CDR1 is SQVTM and CDR2 is ANQGSEA. DNA of the CDR3: TGCAGCGGCACCCGCGACAGGTGGCCCGGGGAGCTGTTTTTT. Protein sequence: CSGTRDRWPGELFF.

V gene TRBV18 combines with J gene TRBJ1-3; D is unclear. Germline values: CDR1 KGHSH, CDR2 LQKENI. Trimming took off 3 bases at V and 2 bases at J, with 8 bases between the two ends. The CDR3 is made up of 14 amino acids. DNA of the CDR3: TGTGCCAGCTCACCTTTGCAGCCTGGAAACACCATATATTTT. As protein: CASSPLQPGNTIYF.

The rearrangement joins TRBV19 to TRBJ2-1; 9 nucleotides agree with TRBD1. The trim removed 1 base at V and 6 bases at J, leaving 10 bases unmatched. The germline V gene encodes CDR1 LNHDA and CDR2 SQIVND (reference sequence). This CDR3 has 17 amino acids. CDR3 loop: CASSIGTGQGKVNEQFF. As DNA, the CDR3 is TGTGCCAGTAGTATAGGAACGGGACAGGGTAAGGTCAATGAGCAGTTCTTC.

V usage is TRBV5-6 and J usage is TRBJ2-1; TRBD1 matches 9 bases. The CDR3 runs 17 residues. The germline V gene has CDR1 SGHDT and CDR2 YYEEEE. V lost 4 bases and J lost 1; bases outside the gene matches: 9. The CDR3 region is CASSQTGTGTSYNEQFF. Here the CDR3 DNA reads TGTGCCAGCAGCCAGACCGGGACAGGGACTTCCTACAATGAGCAGTTCTTC.